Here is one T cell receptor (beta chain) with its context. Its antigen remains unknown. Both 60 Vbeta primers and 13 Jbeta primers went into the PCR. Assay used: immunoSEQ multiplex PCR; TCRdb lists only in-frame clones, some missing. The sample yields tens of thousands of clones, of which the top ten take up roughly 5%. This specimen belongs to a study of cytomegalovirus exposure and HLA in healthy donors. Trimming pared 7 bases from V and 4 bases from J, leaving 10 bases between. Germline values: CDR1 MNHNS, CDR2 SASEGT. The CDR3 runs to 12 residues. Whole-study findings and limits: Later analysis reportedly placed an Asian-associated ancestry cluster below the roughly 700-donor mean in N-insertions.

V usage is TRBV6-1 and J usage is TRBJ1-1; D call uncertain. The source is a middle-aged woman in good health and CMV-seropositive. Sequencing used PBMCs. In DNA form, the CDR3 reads TGTGCCAGCACCAGAGGATCCACTGAAGCTTTCTTT. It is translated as CASTRGSTEAFF.